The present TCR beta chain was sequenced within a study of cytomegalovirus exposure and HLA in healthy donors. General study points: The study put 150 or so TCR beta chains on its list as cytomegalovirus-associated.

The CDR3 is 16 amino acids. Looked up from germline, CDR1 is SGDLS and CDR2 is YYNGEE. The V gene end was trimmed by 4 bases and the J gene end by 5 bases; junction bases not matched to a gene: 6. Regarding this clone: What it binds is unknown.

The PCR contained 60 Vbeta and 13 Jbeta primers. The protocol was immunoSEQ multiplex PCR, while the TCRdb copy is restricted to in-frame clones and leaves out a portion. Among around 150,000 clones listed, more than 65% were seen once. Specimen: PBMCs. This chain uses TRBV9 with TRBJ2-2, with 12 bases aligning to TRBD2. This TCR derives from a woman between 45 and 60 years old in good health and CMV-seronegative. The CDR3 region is CASSLAGTSGTGELFF. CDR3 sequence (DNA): TGTGCCAGCAGCTTAGCCGGGACTAGCGGGACCGGGGAGCTGTTTTTT.